Following are 21 T cell receptor beta chains from one sample sequenced in a study of immune evolution from preneoplasia to lung adenocarcinoma. TCRdb keeps only in-frame clones here, not all; method: immunoSEQ multiplex PCR. Of just over 9,000 clones listed, 81% were seen once; the top ten hold around 3.1%. Material: FFPE lung adenocarcinoma in situ tissue. These receptors were collected from a person aged 70 to 85 with lung adenocarcinoma.

The J gene is TRBJ2-7, the V gene TRBV5-5, with no clear D. CDR1 is SGHKS and CDR2 is YYEKEE in the germline V gene (reference sequence). The CDR3 totals 16 residues. V was clipped by 1 base and J by 9 bases, with 23 bases between them. For the CDR3, the DNA is TGTGCCAGCAGCTTGCGACCAAGTGAGGTCCGGGTGGGGCAGTACTTC. It codes for CASSLRPSEVRVGQYF.

The chain is built from TRBV5-1 and TRBJ2-3; D gene ambiguous. The CDR3 totals 13 residues. Germline V gene sequence: CDR1 SGHRS, CDR2 YFSETQ. Trimming took 3 bases from V and 2 from J, leaving 7 bases between them. The chain's CDR3 is CASSSGHTDTQYF. The CDR3 region has the DNA TGCGCCAGCAGCTCGGGCCACACAGATACGCAGTATTTT.

The chain employs TRBV12-5 and TRBJ2-5; a possible D gene is TRBD2 (6 bases). Deletions cut 7 bases from V and 5 bases from J, with 17 bases between. CDR1 is LGHNT, CDR2 FRNRAP, per germline. This CDR3 has 14 amino acids. CDR3 residues: CASALGGGFETQYF. CDR3 DNA sequence: TGTGCTAGTGCCCTGGGCGGAGGGTTCGAGACCCAGTACTTC.

The J gene is TRBJ1-3, the V gene TRBV13, with D unclear. V lost 3 bases and J 3 bases, leaving 9 bases between the germline ends. The CDR3 sequence is 14 residues long. In germline, CDR1 is PRHDT, CDR2 FYEKMQ (reference sequence). The CDR3, as DNA: TGTGCCAGCAGCTTTGTAGGCAATGGAAACACCATATATTTT. Translation gives CASSFVGNGNTIYF.

The chain employs TRBV6-5 and TRBJ2-3, with TRBD1 identical over 8 bases. CDR3 length equals 14 residues. V lost 4 bases and J lost 3; bases outside the gene matches: 3. Germline loops: CDR1 MNHEY, CDR2 SVGAGI. CDR3 sequence: CASSLRQGTDTQYF. The DNA for the CDR3 is TGTGCCAGCAGTTTACGACAGGGGACAGATACGCAGTATTTT.

The rearrangement uses TRBV10-3 and TRBJ2-5, with TRBD2 as a possible D gene (6 bases). The CDR3 length is 13 residues. Germline CDR1 ENHRY, CDR2 SYGVKD. Trimming shortened V by 6 bases and J by 5 bases, and 13 bases separated the two germline ends. CDR3 sequence: CAISRDSGETQYF. In DNA form, the CDR3 reads TGTGCCATCAGCAGAGACAGCGGGGAGACCCAGTACTTC.

This rearrangement joins TRBV28 to TRBJ1-5; tentatively, D is TRBD1 (5 bases). The CDR3 runs to 15 residues. Germline CDR1 and CDR2: MDHEN and SYDVKM. Deletions cut 6 bases from V and 0 bases from J, with 12 bases between. This CDR3 is CASSPDSISNQPQHF. DNA for the CDR3: TGTGCCAGCAGCCCCGACAGTATTAGCAATCAGCCCCAGCATTTT.

With respect to this clone: The sample holds other DNA sequences that translate to the same CDR3. The chain employs TRBV4-2 and TRBJ2-7, with TRBD2 identical over 7 bases. The CDR3 loop spans 14 amino acids. CDR1 and CDR2 from the germline V gene are LGHNA and YNFKEQ. Trimming at V came to 1 base and at J to 0 bases, leaving 0 bases not matched to a gene. CDR3 in amino acids: CASSQGGSSYEQYF. In DNA, the CDR3 is TGTGCCAGCAGCCAAGGCGGGAGCTCCTACGAGCAGTACTTC.

V is TRBV21-1 and J is TRBJ2-1; TRBD2 is the table's D call, not checked against the DNA. TRBV21-1 is a recognized pseudogene. This CDR3 has 16 residues. The CDR3 sequence: CASSPAGGPRYYEQFF. The CDR3 DNA follows: TGTGCCAGCAGCCCAGCGGGGGGGCCAAGGTATTATGAGCAGTTCTTC.

This clone was observed a single time. The V gene is TRBV28, the J gene TRBJ2-7, with 12 bases fitting TRBD2. Germline CDR1 and CDR2: MDHEN and SYDVKM. There are 16 residues in the CDR3. V gave up 3 bases and J gave up 1 base; unmatched junction bases: 4. For the CDR3, the DNA is TGTGCCAGCAGTTTTGGGGGACTAGCGGGTTCCTACGAGCAGTACTTC. Translating gives CASSFGGLAGSYEQYF.

This clone showed up just once. This rearrangement joins TRBV7-2 to TRBJ2-2; D ambiguous. The CDR3 covers 13 residues. Trimming pared 3 bases from V and 1 base from J, leaving 3 bases between. CDR1 and CDR2 from the germline V gene are SGHTA and FQGNSA. The CDR3: CASSLRNTGELFF. The CDR3 DNA follows: TGTGCCAGCAGCTTGCGGAACACCGGGGAGCTGTTTTTT.

V gene TRBV19 combines with J gene TRBJ2-5, with TRBD1 identical over 11 bases. The trim removed 5 bases at V and 2 bases at J, leaving 4 bases unmatched. There are 15 residues in the CDR3. Germline values: CDR1 LNHDA, CDR2 SQIVND (reference sequence). CDR3 in DNA: TGTGCCAGTAGTCCCGGGACAGGGGGGCAAGAGACCCAGTACTTC. Its translation: CASSPGTGGQETQYF. The variable domain in full, completed from reference TRBV19 and TRBJ2-5, reads DGGITQSPKYLFRKEGQNVTLSCEQNLNHDAMYWYRQDPGQGLRLIYYSQIVNDFQKGDIAEGYSVSREKKESFPLTVTSAQKNPTAFYLCASSPGTGGQETQYFGPGTRLLVL.

The chain is built from TRBV5-1 and TRBJ2-2; TRBD2 matches 7 bases. V gave up 3 bases and J gave up 0 bases; unmatched junction bases: 8. CDR3 length: 17 amino acids. Germline CDR1 reads SGHRS; CDR2 reads YFSETQ. Written as DNA, the CDR3 is TGCGCCAGCAGCTATTTCACGGGAGGAGCGAACACCGGGGAGCTGTTTTTT. It yields the protein CASSYFTGGANTGELFF. Full variable domain (rest looked up from reference TRBV5-1 and TRBJ2-2): KAGVTQTPRYLIKTRGQQVTLSCSPISGHRSVSWYQQTPGQGLQFLFEYFSETQRNKGNFPGRFSGRQFSNSRSEMNVSTLELGDSALYLCASSYFTGGANTGELFFGEGSRLTVL.

The chain links TRBV5-1 to TRBJ2-7; D gene unclear. This CDR3 has 13 amino acids. Deletions cut 0 bases from V and 3 bases from J, with 7 bases between. Germline values: CDR1 SGHRS, CDR2 YFSETQ. The CDR3 protein is CASSLAGYYEQYF. CDR3 bases: TGCGCCAGCAGCTTGGCCGGGTACTACGAGCAGTACTTC.

The chain has TRBV2 and TRBJ1-4; the D gene is possibly TRBD1 (5 bases). Germline assignment: CDR1 SNHLY and CDR2 FYNNEI. CDR3 length equals 15 residues. V dropped 3 bases and J dropped 10 bases, with 18 bases sitting between them. CDR3 nucleotides: TGTGCCAGCAGTGAGTTTGGGACCCTGGGAGGAAAACTGTTTTTT. It yields the protein CASSEFGTLGGKLFF.

This clone was detected only once. J is TRBJ2-1 and V is TRBV6-6; D might be TRBD2 (6 bases). Between the trimmed V and J ends, which lost 2 bases and 4 bases, there was a span of 12 bases. Per the germline V gene, CDR1 is MNHNY and CDR2 is SVGAGI (reference sequence). The CDR3 extends over 15 amino acids. The CDR3 DNA reads TGTGCCAGCAGTTACGGGGGGAGTAAGTACAATGAGCAGTTCTTC. This codes for CASSYGGSKYNEQFF.

The V gene is TRBV10-3, the J gene TRBJ2-1, with 8 bases identical to TRBD2. The length of the CDR3 is 19 residues. Germline CDR1 is ENHRY and CDR2 is SYGVKD. After removal of 3 bases from V and 6 bases from J, the junction contained 19 bases not matched to a gene. This CDR3 reads CAISDRQGLTSGTLNEQFF. CDR3 in DNA: TGTGCCATCAGTGATAGGCAGGGACTTACTAGCGGAACACTCAATGAGCAGTTCTTC.

This rearrangement joins TRBV19 to TRBJ1-5; weak D call: TRBD1 (6 bases). The CDR3 runs to 13 residues. V lost 1 base to trimming and J lost 16 bases, with 17 bases between them. Germline CDR1 LNHDA, CDR2 SQIVND (reference sequence). For the CDR3, the DNA is TGTGCCAGTAGTATAGCTCTGGACAGCCCGCGACATTTT. This gives the protein CASSIALDSPRHF.

The chain uses TRBV5-1 and TRBJ1-5, with no clear D. With 3 bases removed from V and 5 bases from J, the gap between germline ends came to 18 bases. Germline lookup yields CDR1 SGHRS and CDR2 YFSETQ. CDR3 length: 16 amino acids. Here the CDR3 reads CASSSLHRGVYQPQHF. CDR3 nucleotide sequence: TGCGCCAGCAGCTCCCTGCATCGGGGTGTCTATCAGCCCCAGCATTTT.

This clone was observed a handful of times. This CDR3 is CASSAGTSGNEQFF. The CDR3 DNA reads TGTGCCAGCTCAGCCGGGACTAGCGGTAATGAGCAGTTCTTC. The V and J genes are TRBV18 and TRBJ2-1, with TRBD2 matching 11 bases. Germline V gene data show CDR1 as KGHSH and CDR2 as LQKENI. This CDR3 contains 14 residues. Germline trimming cut 5 bases from V and 7 bases from J; bases unmatched to any gene: 4.

The J gene is TRBJ1-2, the V gene TRBV27; D is uncertain. Germline-derived CDR1 and CDR2 are MNHEY and SMNVEV (reference sequence). Trimming cost V 7 bases and J 8 bases, with 11 bases left between them. The CDR3 runs to 11 residues. CDR3 coding DNA: TGTGCCAGCAACGGGGTCGGCGGCTACACCTTC. This codes for CASNGVGGYTF.